Below are 5 T cell receptor beta chains sequenced from a single sample in a study of spatial heterogeneity in lung cancer. The time point here: sample taken at primary tumor resection. A single record per CDR3 protein comes from TCRdb applying MiXCR to the 5' RACE reads. The data contain around 11,000 distinct CDR3 sequences, around 6% of them singletons. Sample: PBMCs, taken at surgery. Every receptor here comes from a male donor with early-stage non-small cell lung cancer.

Points on this clonotype: Since a much larger clone is just one base distant, this may be a read error. CDR3 region: CARSLDFGAYEQYF. CDR3 coding DNA: TGTGCCCGCAGCTTGGATTTCGGAGCCTACGAGCAGTACTTC. The genes are TRBV5-6 and TRBJ2-7; D is unresolved. This CDR3 is built from 14 residues. The germline CDR1 and CDR2 sequences are SGHDT and YYEEEE.

This rearrangement joins TRBV24-1 to TRBJ2-5; tentative D call: TRBD2 (5 bases). Germline V lookup: CDR1 KGHDR, CDR2 SFDVKD. CDR3 length equals 14 residues. V was clipped by 3 bases and J by 5 bases, with 12 bases between them. The DNA of the CDR3 is TGTGCCACCAGTGATCCTACGACGGGGGAGACCCAGTACTTC. Amino acid sequence: CATSDPTTGETQYF.

This clonotype showed up many times. A much larger clone sits a single nucleotide away, making a read error possible. The V gene is TRBV6-4, the J gene TRBJ2-2; D uncertain. Between the trimmed V and J ends, which lost 2 bases and 3 bases, there was a span of 4 bases. CDR1 and CDR2 from the germline V gene are MRHNA and SNTAGT. CDR3 length: 13 amino acids. CDR3 DNA: TGTGCCAGCAGTGACGGGGACACCGGGGAGCTGTTTTTT. It specifies CASSDGDTGELFF.

There are a few counts of this clonotype. This sequence joins TRBV5-1 and TRBJ2-5; D is possibly TRBD1 (6 bases). Trimming removed 0 bases at V and 4 bases at J, with 7 bases between. CDR3 size: 13 residues. Germline lookup yields CDR1 SGHRS and CDR2 YFSETQ. CDR3 sequence (DNA): TGCGCCAGCAGCTTGGAAGGGGGAGAGACCCAGTACTTC. Amino acids: CASSLEGGETQYF.

The V call is TRBV12-3 or TRBV12-4, the J call TRBJ2-2; D not certain. Trimming removed 2 bases at V and 6 bases at J, with 7 bases between. The CDR3 length is 13 residues. CDR3 loop: CASSLTRPGELFF. The CDR3 DNA is TGTGCCAGCAGTTTAACCCGGCCCGGGGAGCTGTTTTTT.